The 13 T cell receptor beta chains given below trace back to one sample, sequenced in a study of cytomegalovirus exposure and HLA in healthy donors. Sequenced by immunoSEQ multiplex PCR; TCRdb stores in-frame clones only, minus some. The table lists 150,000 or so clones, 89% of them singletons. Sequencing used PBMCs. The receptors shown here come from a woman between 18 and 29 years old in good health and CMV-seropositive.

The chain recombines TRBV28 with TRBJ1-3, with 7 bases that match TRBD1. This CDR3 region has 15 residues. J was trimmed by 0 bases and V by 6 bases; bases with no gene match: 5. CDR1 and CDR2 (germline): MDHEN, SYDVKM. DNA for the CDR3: TGTGCCAGCAGCCAACAGGGGAGCTCTGGAAACACCATATATTTT. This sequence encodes CASSQQGSSGNTIYF.

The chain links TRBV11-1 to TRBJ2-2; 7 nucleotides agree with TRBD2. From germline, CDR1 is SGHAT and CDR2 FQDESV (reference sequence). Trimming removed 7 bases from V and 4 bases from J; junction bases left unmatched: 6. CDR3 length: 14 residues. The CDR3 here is CASNRLARTGELFF. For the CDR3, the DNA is TGTGCCAGCAACCGACTAGCTCGCACCGGGGAGCTGTTTTTT.

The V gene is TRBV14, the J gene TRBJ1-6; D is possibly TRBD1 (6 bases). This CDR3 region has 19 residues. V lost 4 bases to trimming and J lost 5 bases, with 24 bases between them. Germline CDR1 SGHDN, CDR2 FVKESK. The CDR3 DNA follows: TGTGCCAGCAGCCTCTTACCTCCCCTTGGGCGGGGGCATAATTCACCCCTCCACTTT. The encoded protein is CASSLLPPLGRGHNSPLHF.

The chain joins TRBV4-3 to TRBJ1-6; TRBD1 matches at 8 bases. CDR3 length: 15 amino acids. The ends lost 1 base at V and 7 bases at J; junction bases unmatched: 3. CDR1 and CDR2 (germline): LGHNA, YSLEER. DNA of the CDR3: TGCGCCAGCAGCCAAGGGCAGGGGGCCAATTCACCCCTCCACTTT. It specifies CASSQGQGANSPLHF.

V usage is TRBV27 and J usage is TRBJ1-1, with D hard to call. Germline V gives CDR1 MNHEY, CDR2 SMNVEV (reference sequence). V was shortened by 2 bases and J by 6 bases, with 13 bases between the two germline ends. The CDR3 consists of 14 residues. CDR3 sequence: CASSLRPGSPEAFF. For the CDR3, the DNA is TGTGCCAGCAGTTTACGCCCGGGTAGCCCTGAAGCTTTCTTT.

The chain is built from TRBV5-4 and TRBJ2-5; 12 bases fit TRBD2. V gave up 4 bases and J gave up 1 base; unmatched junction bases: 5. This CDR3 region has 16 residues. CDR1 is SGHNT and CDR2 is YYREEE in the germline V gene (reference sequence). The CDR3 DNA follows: TGTGCCAGCAGCCCCCCTAGCGGGGGGGCCCAAGAGACCCAGTACTTC. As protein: CASSPPSGGAQETQYF.

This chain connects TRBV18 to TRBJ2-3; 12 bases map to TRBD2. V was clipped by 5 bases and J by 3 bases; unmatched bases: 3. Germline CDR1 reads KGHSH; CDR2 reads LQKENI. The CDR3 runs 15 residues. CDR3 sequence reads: CASSTGLAGTDTQYF. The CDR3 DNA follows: TGTGCCAGCTCAACCGGACTAGCGGGGACAGATACGCAGTATTTT.

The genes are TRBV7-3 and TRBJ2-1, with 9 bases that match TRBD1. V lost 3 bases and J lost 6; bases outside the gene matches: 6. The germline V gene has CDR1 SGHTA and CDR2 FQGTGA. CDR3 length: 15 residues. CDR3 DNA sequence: TGTGCCAGCAGCTTCGACAGGGGGTCGCGCAATGAGCAGTTCTTC. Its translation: CASSFDRGSRNEQFF.

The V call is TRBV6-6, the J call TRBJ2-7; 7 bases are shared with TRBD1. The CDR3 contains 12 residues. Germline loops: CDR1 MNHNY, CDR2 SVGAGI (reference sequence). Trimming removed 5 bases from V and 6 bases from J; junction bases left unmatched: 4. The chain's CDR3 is CASSPGTVEQYF. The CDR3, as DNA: TGTGCCAGCAGTCCCGGGACAGTCGAGCAGTACTTC.

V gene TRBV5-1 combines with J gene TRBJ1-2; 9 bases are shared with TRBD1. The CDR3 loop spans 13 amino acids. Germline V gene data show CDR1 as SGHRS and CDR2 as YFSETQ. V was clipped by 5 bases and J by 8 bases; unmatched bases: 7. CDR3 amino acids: CASSVGQGIGYTF. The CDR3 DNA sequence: TGCGCCAGCAGTGTGGGACAGGGAATAGGCTACACCTTC.

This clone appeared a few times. The CDR3 is CASSFAGGSYGYTF. In nucleotides, the CDR3 is TGTGCCAGCAGCTTTGCAGGTGGTAGCTATGGCTACACCTTC. The V and J genes are TRBV5-6 and TRBJ1-2; D is unresolved. The germline gives CDR1 SGHDT, CDR2 YYEEEE. The CDR3 is 14 residues long. Deletions cut 2 bases from V and 4 bases from J, with 12 bases between.

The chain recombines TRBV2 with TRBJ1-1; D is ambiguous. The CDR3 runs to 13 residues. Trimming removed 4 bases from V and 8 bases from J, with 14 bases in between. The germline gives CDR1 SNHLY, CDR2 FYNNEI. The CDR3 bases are TGTGCCAGCAGTGGTGTCCGGTTGGAGGAAGCTTTCTTT. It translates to CASSGVRLEEAFF.

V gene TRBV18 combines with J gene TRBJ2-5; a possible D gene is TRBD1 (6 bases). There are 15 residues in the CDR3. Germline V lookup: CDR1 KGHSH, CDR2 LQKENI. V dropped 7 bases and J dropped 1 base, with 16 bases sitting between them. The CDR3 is CASFFTGTTQETQYF. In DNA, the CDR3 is TGTGCCAGCTTCTTCACAGGGACCACCCAAGAGACCCAGTACTTC.